This passage covers 21 T cell receptor beta chains from one sample sequenced in a study of Graves' ophthalmopathy and Graves' hyperthyroidism. As the template, RNA transcripts were used to amplify TCR beta CDR3 regions. The first-round RT-PCR employed HTBI primers together with the Qiagen OneStep RT-PCR kit. A multiplex PCR was then performed as the second round. TCRdb re-analysed the multiplex PCR reads in MiXCR, keeping a single row per CDR3 protein. The sample has 400,000 to 500,000 distinct CDR3 sequences, more than 20% seen once. The sample taken for sequencing was peripheral blood. The receptors here all came from a woman aged 18-29 years with stable Graves' hyperthyroidism.

This clonotype was seen ten or more times. The rearrangement uses TRBV19 and TRBJ1-2; D is possibly TRBD1 (5 bases). V gave up 6 bases and J gave up 2 bases, with 13 bases separating them. Germline-derived CDR1 and CDR2 are LNHDA and SQIVND (reference sequence). CDR3 length: 14 residues. Here the CDR3 reads CASRTSGVNYGYTF. Here the CDR3 DNA reads TGTGCCAGTAGGACTTCGGGGGTCAACTATGGCTACACCTTC.

The chain has TRBV7-8 and TRBJ2-7; D is possibly TRBD2 (6 bases). The CDR3 spans 15 residues. Germline CDR1 and CDR2: SGHVS and FQNEAQ. The V end lost 10 bases, the J end lost 4 bases, and 23 bases lay between the germline ends. CDR3 in DNA: TGTGCCACCCAAAAGGAACCTAGCGATAATTACGAGCAGTACTTC. Encoded protein: CATQKEPSDNYEQYF.

This clonotype appeared once. This chain links TRBV6-1 with TRBJ2-5; 7 nucleotides align to TRBD1. This CDR3 is 17 amino acids long. Germline V gene data show CDR1 as MNHNS and CDR2 as SASEGT. J lost 4 bases, V lost 3 bases, and 14 bases had no gene match. In nucleotides, the CDR3 is TGTGCCAGCAGTGACGAGTATTCCGAGAGGGGGCGAGAGACCCAGTACTTC. Amino acids: CASSDEYSERGRETQYF.

This rearrangement joins TRBV20-1 to TRBJ2-5; TRBD2 matches 7 bases. The germline gives CDR1 DFQATT, CDR2 SNEGSKA (reference sequence). This CDR3 is 14 amino acids long. V was clipped by 5 bases and J by 2 bases; unmatched bases: 8. CDR3 residues: CSAQGERGQETQYF. Written as DNA, the CDR3 is TGCAGTGCTCAAGGGGAGCGGGGTCAAGAGACCCAGTACTTC.

At least ten counts were recorded for this clonotype. This sequence joins TRBV7-8 and TRBJ2-5; D remains ambiguous. Germline V gives CDR1 SGHVS, CDR2 FQNEAQ. The CDR3 is 15 residues long. The germline V and J ends were trimmed by 5 bases and 1 base, with 14 bases remaining between them. The CDR3 here is CASSLRQGSQETQYF. The DNA for the CDR3 is TGTGCCAGCAGCCTCCGACAAGGATCCCAAGAGACCCAGTACTTC.

This clonotype was observed at least ten times. J is TRBJ2-2 and V is TRBV28; D is perhaps TRBD1 or TRBD2 (5 bases each). Trimming took 3 bases from V and 2 from J, leaving 16 bases between them. Germline V gives CDR1 MDHEN, CDR2 SYDVKM. CDR3 length equals 17 residues. CDR3 nucleotide sequence: TGTGCCAGCAGTTTGGGTAGCCGGGGCCCCAACACCGGGGAGCTGTTTTTT. Its translation: CASSLGSRGPNTGELFF.

The chain joins TRBV2 to TRBJ2-7; D is perhaps TRBD2 (8 bases). The CDR3 spans 16 residues. The germline gives CDR1 SNHLY, CDR2 FYNNEI. V shed 1 base and J shed 3 bases, with 16 bases lying between them. The CDR3 DNA is TGTGCCAGCAGTGAAGTTCGGGAGGGGGCATTCTACGAGCAGTACTTC. This translates into CASSEVREGAFYEQYF.

The gene calls are TRBV6-2 or TRBV6-3 and TRBJ2-2, with 7 bases lining up with TRBD1. The CDR3 is 15 amino acids. Germline CDR1 MNHEY, CDR2 SVGEGT. Losses at the gene ends were 5 bases for V and 7 bases for J; bases not matched to a gene: 10. CDR3 amino acids: CASSATGAVHGELFF. The CDR3 DNA is TGTGCCAGCAGTGCCACAGGGGCCGTCCACGGGGAGCTGTTTTTT.

The chain uses TRBV11-2 and TRBJ2-7, with TRBD1 as a possible D gene (6 bases). With 2 bases removed from V and 5 bases from J, the gap between germline ends came to 16 bases. Germline-derived CDR1 and CDR2 are SGHAT and FQNNGV. CDR3 length equals 15 residues. The CDR3 protein is CASSLTPRTGNEQYF. Written as DNA, the CDR3 is TGTGCCAGCAGCTTAACCCCCCGAACAGGGAACGAGCAGTACTTC.

V gene TRBV24-1 combines with J gene TRBJ2-5, with 14 bases lining up with TRBD2. V lost 3 bases and J lost 7; bases outside the gene matches: 9. Germline V gene sequence: CDR1 KGHDR, CDR2 SFDVKD. The CDR3 spans 17 residues. The DNA of the CDR3 is TGTGCCACCAGTGATCCCGGGACTAGCGGGAGTACGGGGACCCAGTACTTC. This codes for CATSDPGTSGSTGTQYF.

In its sample, this clonotype was seen a few times. This rearrangement joins TRBV6-1 to TRBJ2-7, with a possible D match to TRBD1 (6 bases). The CDR3 has 13 residues. Trimming pared 6 bases from V and 4 bases from J, leaving 13 bases between. Germline V gene lookup returns CDR1 MNHNS and CDR2 SASEGT. CDR3 sequence (DNA): TGTGCCAGCAGCCTCAGGGACATATACGAGCAGTACTTC. This gives the protein CASSLRDIYEQYF.

In this sample, this clonotype turned up many times. The rearrangement links TRBV7-9 to TRBJ1-2; the match to TRBD1 covers 7 bases. Germline V lookup: CDR1 SEHNR, CDR2 FQNEAQ (reference sequence). The V and J ends lost 6 bases and 4 bases, in that order; junction bases with no gene match: 8. The CDR3 consists of 14 residues. Here the CDR3 DNA reads TGTGCCAGCAGTCAGAAGGACAGGCCCTATGGCTACACCTTC. This codes for CASSQKDRPYGYTF. Together with reference TRBV7-9 and TRBJ1-2, the CDR3 gives the full variable domain: DTGVSQNPRHKITKRGQNVTFRCDPISEHNRLYWYRQTLGQGPEFLTYFQNEAQLEKSRLLSDRFSAERPKGSFSTLEIQRTEQGDSAMYLCASSQKDRPYGYTFGSGTRLTVV.

The rearrangement uses TRBV6-1 and TRBJ1-5, with D uncertain. This CDR3 contains 11 residues. Trimming shortened V by 4 bases and J by 7 bases, and 5 bases separated the two germline ends. Germline V lookup: CDR1 MNHNS, CDR2 SASEGT. The CDR3 bases are TGTGCCAGCAGTGGTAAGCAGCCCCAGCATTTT. This encodes CASSGKQPQHF.

The J gene is TRBJ1-2, the V gene TRBV27; 7 bases align to TRBD1. CDR1 and CDR2 from the germline V gene are MNHEY and SMNVEV (reference sequence). The CDR3 extends over 14 amino acids. The V gene end was trimmed by 8 bases and the J gene end by 6 bases; junction bases not matched to a gene: 12. CDR3 in amino acids: CASGLYRGADGYTF. Here the CDR3 DNA reads TGTGCCAGCGGGCTATACAGGGGCGCGGATGGCTACACCTTC.

The rearrangement links TRBV9 to TRBJ2-7; D gene ambiguous. Germline V lookup: CDR1 SGDLS, CDR2 YYNGEE. The V gene lost 1 base and the J gene lost 1 base, with 12 bases spanning the gap. This CDR3 has 15 residues. In DNA, the CDR3 is TGTGCCAGCAGCGTAAGTGCGACGATTTCCTACGAGCAGTACTTC. Translation: CASSVSATISYEQYF.

This clonotype was found many times. V and J are TRBV7-2 and TRBJ1-2, with a tentative D call TRBD1 (6 bases). There are 15 residues in the CDR3. Germline CDR1 is SGHTA and CDR2 is FQGNSA. With 5 bases removed from V and 4 bases from J, the gap between germline ends came to 17 bases. The CDR3 sequence is CASSPSDSEIYGYTF. The DNA of the CDR3 is TGTGCCAGCAGCCCCTCGGACAGCGAGATCTATGGCTACACCTTC. The whole variable domain, filled in from reference TRBV7-2 and TRBJ1-2, reads GAGVSQSPSNKVTEKGKDVELRCDPISGHTALYWYRQSLGQGLEFLIYFQGNSAPDKSGLPSDRFSAERTGGSVSTLTIQRTQQEDSAVYLCASSPSDSEIYGYTFGSGTRLTVV.

This clonotype was observed a handful of times. This chain joins TRBV5-1 and TRBJ2-7; D is ambiguous. In germline, CDR1 is SGHRS, CDR2 YFSETQ. The CDR3 runs to 13 residues. V lost 1 base and J 3 bases, leaving 8 bases between the germline ends. The CDR3 region is CASSLLEFYEQYF. The CDR3 DNA sequence: TGCGCCAGCAGCTTGTTGGAGTTCTACGAGCAGTACTTC.

This clonotype was observed many times. This chain joins TRBV5-1 and TRBJ1-6; 11 positions agree with TRBD1. Germline lookup yields CDR1 SGHRS and CDR2 YFSETQ. This CDR3 has 15 amino acids. Trimming removed 2 bases from V and 8 bases from J; junction bases left unmatched: 3. The CDR3 DNA sequence: TGCGCCAGCAGCTTAGAGGGACAGGGGGATTCACCCCTCCACTTT. Translating it yields CASSLEGQGDSPLHF.

This sequence joins TRBV30 and TRBJ1-2; D gene unclear. CDR1 and CDR2 (germline): GTSNPN, SVGIG (reference sequence). This CDR3 has 12 residues. The V end was cut by 4 bases, the J end by 8 bases, with 14 bases between. The CDR3 DNA reads as TGTGCCTGGAATCCGGGTCGATCAGGCTACACCTTC. Encoded protein: CAWNPGRSGYTF.

This clonotype was detected ten times or more. The chain joins TRBV10-3 to TRBJ1-1, with no clear D. Per the germline V gene, CDR1 is ENHRY and CDR2 is SYGVKD. The V and J ends lost 0 bases and 0 bases respectively, with 14 bases between them. The CDR3 sequence is 17 residues long. CDR3 sequence (DNA): TGTGCCATCAGTGAGTCTTATCTAAGGAGCTTGAACACTGAAGCTTTCTTT. Its protein product is CAISESYLRSLNTEAFF.

This clonotype was observed at least ten times. V usage is TRBV12-3 or TRBV12-4 and J usage is TRBJ2-7; possible D gene TRBD1, 5 bases. The ends were cut back, 5 bases at V and 3 bases at J, with 11 bases in the middle. The CDR3 extends over 13 amino acids. CDR3 in DNA: TGTGCCAGCAGTCCAGGGTTTAACTACGAGCAGTACTTC. Translated, it gives CASSPGFNYEQYF.